This T cell receptor beta chain was profiled in a study of T-cell reconstitution after alpha-beta-depleted transplantation in children. Trimming cost V 5 bases and J 0 bases, with 17 bases left between them. The CDR3 extends over 16 amino acids. Germline-derived CDR1 and CDR2 are SGHVS and FQNEAQ. Unique molecular identifiers were built into the TCRbeta library. TCRdb itself ran the PCR reads through MiXCR, one entry per CDR3 protein. The profile covers more than 25,000 distinct CDR3 sequences, with roughly 5.7% appearing a single time and roughly 7% taken by the ten largest. Findings and caveats of the study: Several hundred expanded graft clones reportedly gave rise to the alpha-beta T cells present about two months after transplant.

Many counts were recorded for this clonotype. The antigen is not known. The chain joins TRBV7-8 to TRBJ2-7; tentatively, D is TRBD1 (6 bases). The sequences come from PBMCs, mostly from graft donor cells, collected 180 days after TCRalphabeta/CD19-depleted stem cell transplant. The TCR sequence derives from a male patient aged 5 to 17 who had a stem cell transplant for acute myeloid leukemia, so the T cells may come from the graft donor. CDR3 residues: CASSQIGQSFSYEQYF. The CDR3 DNA reads TGTGCCAGCAGCCAGATTGGACAGTCCTTCTCCTACGAGCAGTACTTC.